Below are 26 T cell receptor beta chains sequenced from a single sample in a study of beta chain features in type 1 diabetes. What was sequenced were expressed TCRB transcripts, since all of the isolated RNA had been reverse transcribed. Sequencing was performed with immunoSEQ multiplex PCR; in TCRdb, only in-frame clones are kept and a portion is missing. The data contain 620,000 or so clones, about 14% of them singletons. The specimen was naive CD4+ T cells from blood. Receptors were obtained from a man aged 18 to 29 in good health.

The rearrangement uses TRBV4-3 and TRBJ1-4, with D perhaps matching TRBD1 (5 bases). CDR1 and CDR2 from the germline V gene are LGHNA and YSLEER. This CDR3 is built from 15 residues. Deletions cut 4 bases from V and 0 bases from J, with 9 bases between. The CDR3 nucleotides read TGCGCCAGCAGCCTCGAAGGGGCAACTAATGAAAAACTGTTTTTT. Its translation is CASSLEGATNEKLFF.

The CDR3 region is CASSLVWGSDEQFF. The CDR3 bases are TGTGCCAGCAGCTTAGTTTGGGGGAGCGATGAGCAGTTCTTC. V gene TRBV7-8 combines with J gene TRBJ2-1, with D possibly called TRBD1 or TRBD2 (5 bases each). Germline CDR1 and CDR2: SGHVS and FQNEAQ. Trimming cost V 1 base and J 8 bases, with 12 bases left between them. CDR3 length: 14 amino acids. The variable domain in full, with the rest retrieved from reference TRBV7-8 and TRBJ2-1, is GAGVSQSPRYKVAKRGQDVALRCDPISGHVSLFWYQQALGQGPEFLTYFQNEAQLDKSGLPSDRFFAERPEGSVSTLKIQRTQQEDSAVYLCASSLVWGSDEQFFGPGTRLTVL.

There are a few counts of this clone. CDR3 nucleotides: TGTGCCAGCAGCCCGAGCGGGGGACACTCTGGGGCCAACGTCCTGACTTTC. Translation gives CASSPSGGHSGANVLTF. The V gene is TRBV7-6, the J gene TRBJ2-6, with 8 nucleotides matching TRBD2. The CDR3 sequence is 17 residues long. Unmatched junction bases numbered 6, after V lost 5 bases and J lost 0 bases. Germline CDR1 is SGHVS and CDR2 is FNYEAQ.

This clone was counted a few times. The chain couples TRBV5-1 to TRBJ2-7; the D gene is possibly TRBD2 (7 bases). The CDR3 extends over 16 amino acids. The germline V and J ends were trimmed by 3 bases and 0 bases, with 16 bases remaining between them. Germline CDR1 is SGHRS and CDR2 is YFSETQ. CDR3 nucleotide sequence: TGCGCCAGCAGCTATGGGGGGGCGATCAACTCCTACGAGCAGTACTTC. Its translation: CASSYGGAINSYEQYF.

V usage is TRBV10-3 and J usage is TRBJ1-1; D not resolved. With 11 bases removed from V and 0 bases from J, the gap between germline ends came to 13 bases. This CDR3 has 13 residues. The V gene's germline CDR1 is ENHRY and CDR2 SYGVKD. Here the CDR3 reads CAFKDGMNTEAFF. The DNA of the CDR3 is TGTGCCTTCAAGGACGGAATGAACACTGAAGCTTTCTTT.

This clone showed up just a few times. CDR3 DNA sequence: TGCAGTGCTCTCGGGACAGCTGAAGCTTTCTTT. Protein: CSALGTAEAFF. The rearrangement uses TRBV20-1 and TRBJ1-1; TRBD1 aligns across 7 bases. J lost 6 bases, V lost 5 bases, and 3 bases had no gene match. This CDR3 comprises 11 residues. Germline CDR1 is DFQATT and CDR2 is SNEGSKA (reference sequence).

This chain joins TRBV27 and TRBJ2-7, with no clear D. The CDR3 is 15 amino acids. Per germline, CDR1 MNHEY and CDR2 SMNVEV (reference sequence). V was shortened by 4 bases and J by 4 bases, with 17 bases between the two germline ends. CDR3 in amino acids: CASSSLPVAKYEQYF. For the CDR3, the DNA is TGTGCCAGCAGTTCACTTCCAGTGGCCAAATACGAGCAGTACTTC.

The V call is TRBV18, the J call TRBJ1-2, with a tentative D call TRBD1 (5 bases). Germline-derived CDR1 and CDR2 are KGHSH and LQKENI. There are 15 residues in the CDR3. V lost 1 base, J lost 2 bases, and 11 bases lay in between. CDR3 in amino acids: CASSPLPGSNYGYTF. The CDR3 DNA reads TGTGCCAGCTCACCACTTCCAGGGAGCAACTATGGCTACACCTTC. Using reference TRBV18 and TRBJ1-2 for the parts outside the CDR3, the full variable domain is NAGVMQNPRHLVRRRGQEARLRCSPMKGHSHVYWYRQLPEEGLKFMVYLQKENIIDESGMPKERFSAEFPKEGPSILRIQQVVRGDSAAYFCASSPLPGSNYGYTFGSGTRLTVV.

This chain uses TRBV4-3 with TRBJ2-5; 8 nucleotides line up with TRBD2. With V trimmed by 4 bases and J by 5 bases, 3 bases remained unmatched. CDR1 and CDR2 (germline): LGHNA, YSLEER. This CDR3 spans 13 amino acids. CDR3 sequence: CASSRTGGETQYF. The DNA of the CDR3 is TGCGCCAGCAGCCGGACGGGAGGGGAGACCCAGTACTTC.

V is TRBV7-7 and J is TRBJ2-7, with no clear D. The CDR3 is made up of 12 amino acids. The ends were cut back, 8 bases at V and 4 bases at J, with 12 bases in the middle. Germline values: CDR1 SSHAT, CDR2 FNYEAQ (reference sequence). The CDR3 protein is CASGRTLYEQYF. The CDR3 DNA follows: TGTGCCAGCGGCAGAACCCTATACGAGCAGTACTTC.

The chain uses TRBV18 and TRBJ2-7, with 10 bases matching TRBD2. V shed 2 bases and J 2 bases; nucleotides not matched to a gene: 15. The CDR3 sequence is 19 residues long. Germline CDR1 reads KGHSH; CDR2 reads LQKENI. CDR3 DNA sequence: TGTGCCAGCTCACCATACGCGTCTAGCGGGAGTGGGGTTACCTACGAGCAGTACTTC. Translated, it gives CASSPYASSGSGVTYEQYF.

There are a few counts of this clone. This chain links TRBV5-4 with TRBJ2-5; D may be TRBD1 (5 bases). The germline gives CDR1 SGHNT, CDR2 YYREEE (reference sequence). The CDR3 runs 15 residues. The V gene lost 4 bases and the J gene lost 5 bases, with 18 bases spanning the gap. The CDR3 reads CASSQLQGGLETQYF. In DNA form, the CDR3 reads TGTGCCAGCAGCCAACTTCAGGGTGGATTGGAGACCCAGTACTTC. Complete variable domain (other parts from reference TRBV5-4 and TRBJ2-5): ETGVTQSPTHLIKTRGQQVTLRCSSQSGHNTVSWYQQALGQGPQFIFQYYREEENGRGNFPPRFSGLQFPNYSSELNVNALELDDSALYLCASSQLQGGLETQYFGPGTRLLVL.

The rearrangement uses TRBV29-1 and TRBJ1-4, with 9 bases matching TRBD1. Trimming at V came to 7 bases and at J to 8 bases, leaving 14 bases not matched to a gene. The CDR3 consists of 15 residues. Per the germline V gene, CDR1 is SQVTM and CDR2 is ANQGSEA. The CDR3 DNA follows: TGCAGCGCCGCCCGGACAGGGGCGGACGGGGAAAAACTGTTTTTT. Its translation: CSAARTGADGEKLFF.

This clone was detected a few times. This sequence joins TRBV4-1 and TRBJ1-4, with a weak D call TRBD1 (5 bases). Germline CDR1 and CDR2: MGHRA and YSYEKL. The CDR3 is made up of 19 amino acids. Trimming removed 4 bases from V and 11 bases from J, with 32 bases in between. The CDR3 sequence is CASSPGNARGRSFVKKLFF. The CDR3 nucleotides read TGCGCCAGCAGCCCAGGGAACGCACGGGGTCGGAGTTTTGTGAAGAAACTGTTTTTT.

This clone was recorded a few times. The chain is built from TRBV4-3 and TRBJ2-1, with TRBD2 matching over 7 bases. V was pared by 1 base and J by 3 bases, with 6 bases of the junction left unmatched. The CDR3 consists of 16 residues. Per germline, CDR1 LGHNA and CDR2 YSLEER. CDR3 in DNA: TGCGCCAGCAGCCAAGGGGACTACGCCAGCTACAATGAGCAGTTCTTC. Translated: CASSQGDYASYNEQFF.

In this sample, this clone turned up a few times. The V and J genes are TRBV6-5 and TRBJ2-7; D perhaps matches TRBD2 (5 bases). CDR3 length: 12 amino acids. Germline CDR1 MNHEY, CDR2 SVGAGI. Trimming took 6 bases from V and 9 from J, leaving 15 bases between them. This CDR3 reads CASSAGRAGQYF. The CDR3 coding sequence is TGTGCCAGCAGCGCCGGGCGGGCTGGGCAGTACTTC.

This clone has just a few counts. V and J are TRBV15 and TRBJ2-4, with D possibly TRBD1 on 6 matching bases. The CDR3 is made up of 16 amino acids. Trimming left V 1 base short and J 4 bases short, with 14 bases between. Per the germline V gene, CDR1 is LNHNV and CDR2 is YYDKDF (reference sequence). The CDR3 nucleotides read TGTGCCACCAGCAGAGCCTGGACAGAACTTAAAAACATTCAGTACTTC. It codes for CATSRAWTELKNIQYF.

This clone occurred a few times. The chain recombines TRBV6-1 with TRBJ2-5, with 7 nucleotides matching TRBD2. Germline V CDR1 and CDR2: MNHNS, SASEGT. The CDR3 loop spans 19 amino acids. V shed 2 bases, J shed 1 base, and the junction held 16 bases outside the gene matches. CDR3 nucleotide sequence: TGTGCCAGCAGTGAAAGGATGGTTCCGACTAGCCTTATCCAAGAGACCCAGTACTTC. Translating it yields CASSERMVPTSLIQETQYF.

This clone was seen more than once but under ten times. The chain links TRBV23-1 to TRBJ2-3; D unclear. TRBV23-1 is placed among ORFs of uncertain function. The CDR3 spans 15 residues. V was shortened by 0 bases and J by 6 bases, with 13 bases between the two germline ends. CDR3 nucleotides: TGCGCCAGCAGTCAATCGGAGAAGGTGGGGGATACGCAGTATTTT. Translation: CASSQSEKVGDTQYF.

The chain is built from TRBV7-2 and TRBJ2-5; 9 bases fit TRBD2. From germline, CDR1 is SGHTA and CDR2 FQGNSA. V trimming: 1 base; J trimming: 3 bases; junction bases outside the gene matches: 6. The CDR3 totals 16 residues. Written as DNA, the CDR3 is TGTGCCAGCAGCTTAGTCGGTGTAGCGGGGGAAGAGACCCAGTACTTC. Its translation: CASSLVGVAGEETQYF. The full variable domain, completed using reference TRBV7-2 and TRBJ2-5, is GAGVSQSPSNKVTEKGKDVELRCDPISGHTALYWYRQSLGQGLEFLIYFQGNSAPDKSGLPSDRFSAERTGGSVSTLTIQRTQQEDSAVYLCASSLVGVAGEETQYFGPGTRLLVL.

The V call is TRBV28, the J call TRBJ2-2; possibly TRBD2 for D (7 bases). CDR3 length: 15 amino acids. Looked up from germline, CDR1 is MDHEN and CDR2 is SYDVKM. Trimming removed 6 bases at V and 4 bases at J, with 15 bases between. The CDR3 region is CASSYRGAPTGELFF. The CDR3 DNA follows: TGTGCCAGCAGCTACCGGGGGGCCCCCACCGGGGAGCTGTTTTTT.

This clone was seen a handful of times. This chain uses TRBV4-2 with TRBJ2-3; 9 bases are shared with TRBD1. The CDR3 length is 16 residues. The germline V gene has CDR1 LGHNA and CDR2 YNFKEQ. Trimming cost V 1 base and J 7 bases; bases outside gene matches: 9. The CDR3 DNA reads as TGTGCCAGCAGCCAAGCTGGGACAGGGAGTCTGTATACGCAGTATTTT. Amino acids: CASSQAGTGSLYTQYF.

The chain combines TRBV6-6 with TRBJ2-7; 7 bases are shared with TRBD1. The germline V gene encodes CDR1 MNHNY and CDR2 SVGAGI (reference sequence). V lost 5 bases to trimming and J lost 5 bases; unmatched junction nucleotides: 12. The CDR3 covers 15 residues. The CDR3 DNA reads TGTGCCAGCAGTCCCGGACAGGCCAAAAGGGACGAGCAGTACTTC. Encoded protein: CASSPGQAKRDEQYF.

This clone occurred a few times. This sequence joins TRBV5-4 and TRBJ1-4; weak D call: TRBD1 (5 bases). Germline V gives CDR1 SGHNT, CDR2 YYREEE (reference sequence). Deletions cut 3 bases from V and 1 base from J, with 13 bases between. This CDR3 has 16 amino acids. As DNA, the CDR3 is TGTGCCAGCAGCTCAAATGGGGGGAGAACTAATGAAAAACTGTTTTTT. This sequence encodes CASSSNGGRTNEKLFF.

In its sample, this clone was seen a few times. The genes are TRBV5-1 and TRBJ2-2; D may be TRBD1 (5 bases). The CDR3 has 15 residues. The V end was cut by 3 bases, the J end by 1 base, with 10 bases between. Germline V gene lookup returns CDR1 SGHRS and CDR2 YFSETQ. The CDR3, as DNA: TGCGCCAGCAGCTCCCTCCAGGGGAACACCGGGGAGCTGTTTTTT. Translated, it gives CASSSLQGNTGELFF.

The chain has TRBV7-2 and TRBJ2-7; 7 bases map to TRBD1. Looked up from germline, CDR1 is SGHTA and CDR2 is FQGNSA. J gave up 4 bases and V 5 bases, and 11 bases lay outside the gene matches. The CDR3 has 15 amino acids. The CDR3 DNA sequence: TGTGCCAGCAGCGCACGACAGGGCCTTCTTTACGAGCAGTACTTC. Its translation: CASSARQGLLYEQYF.